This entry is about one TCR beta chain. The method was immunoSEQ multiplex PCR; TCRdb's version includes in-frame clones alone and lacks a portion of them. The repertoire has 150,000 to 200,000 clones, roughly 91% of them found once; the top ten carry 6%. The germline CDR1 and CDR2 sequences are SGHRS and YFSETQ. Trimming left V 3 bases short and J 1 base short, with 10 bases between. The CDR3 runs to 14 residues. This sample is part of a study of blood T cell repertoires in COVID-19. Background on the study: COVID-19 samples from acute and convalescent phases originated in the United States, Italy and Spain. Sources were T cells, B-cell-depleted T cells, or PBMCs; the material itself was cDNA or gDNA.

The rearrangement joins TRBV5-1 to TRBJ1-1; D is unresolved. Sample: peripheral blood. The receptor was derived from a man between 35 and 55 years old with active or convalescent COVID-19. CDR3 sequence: CASSSLVANTEAFF. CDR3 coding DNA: TGCGCCAGCAGCTCCCTGGTAGCGAACACTGAAGCTTTCTTT.